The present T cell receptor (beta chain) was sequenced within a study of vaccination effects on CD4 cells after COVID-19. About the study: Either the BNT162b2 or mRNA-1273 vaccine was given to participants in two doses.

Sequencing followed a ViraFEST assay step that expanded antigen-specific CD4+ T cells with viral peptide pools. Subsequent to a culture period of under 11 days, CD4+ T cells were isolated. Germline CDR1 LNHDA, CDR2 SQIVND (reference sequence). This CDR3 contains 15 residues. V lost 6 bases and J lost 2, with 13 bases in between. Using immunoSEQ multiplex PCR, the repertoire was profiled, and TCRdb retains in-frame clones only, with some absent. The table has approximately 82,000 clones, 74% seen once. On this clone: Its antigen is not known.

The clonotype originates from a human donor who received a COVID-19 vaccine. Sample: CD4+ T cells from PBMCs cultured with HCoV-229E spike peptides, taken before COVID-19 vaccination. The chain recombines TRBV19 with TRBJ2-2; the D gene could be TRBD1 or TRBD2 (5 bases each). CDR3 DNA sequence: TGTGCCAGTAGGGGGGTTTGGGGCAACACCGGGGAGCTGTTTTTT. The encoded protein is CASRGVWGNTGELFF.